These 2 T cell receptor beta chains were all obtained from the same sample, sequenced in a study of T cell responses to AZD1222 COVID-19 vaccine. Produced via immunoSEQ multiplex PCR; TCRdb's table is partial and in-frame only. The table includes more than 90,000 clones, just over 85% detected once. This specimen was peripheral blood, taken on day 0 of AZD1222 vaccination. The receptors here all came from an adult in good health.

This chain connects TRBV7-8 to TRBJ2-4; 13 bases are a match to TRBD2. The CDR3 has 19 amino acids. Trimming cost V 5 bases and J 0 bases; bases outside gene matches: 10. Germline loops: CDR1 SGHVS, CDR2 FQNEAQ. For the CDR3, the DNA is TGTGCCAGCAGCGTCCGGGGACTAGCGGGGAACCTAGCCAAAAACATTCAGTACTTC. It specifies CASSVRGLAGNLAKNIQYF.

Only a few counts were recorded for this clone. V usage is TRBV28 and J usage is TRBJ2-7; 7 nucleotides align to TRBD2. CDR3 length: 15 residues. In germline, CDR1 is MDHEN, CDR2 SYDVKM. V lost 3 bases and J lost 4; bases outside the gene matches: 9. The CDR3 loop is CASSFRGGRRYEQYF. DNA for the CDR3: TGTGCCAGCAGTTTTCGCGGCGGGAGAAGGTACGAGCAGTACTTC.